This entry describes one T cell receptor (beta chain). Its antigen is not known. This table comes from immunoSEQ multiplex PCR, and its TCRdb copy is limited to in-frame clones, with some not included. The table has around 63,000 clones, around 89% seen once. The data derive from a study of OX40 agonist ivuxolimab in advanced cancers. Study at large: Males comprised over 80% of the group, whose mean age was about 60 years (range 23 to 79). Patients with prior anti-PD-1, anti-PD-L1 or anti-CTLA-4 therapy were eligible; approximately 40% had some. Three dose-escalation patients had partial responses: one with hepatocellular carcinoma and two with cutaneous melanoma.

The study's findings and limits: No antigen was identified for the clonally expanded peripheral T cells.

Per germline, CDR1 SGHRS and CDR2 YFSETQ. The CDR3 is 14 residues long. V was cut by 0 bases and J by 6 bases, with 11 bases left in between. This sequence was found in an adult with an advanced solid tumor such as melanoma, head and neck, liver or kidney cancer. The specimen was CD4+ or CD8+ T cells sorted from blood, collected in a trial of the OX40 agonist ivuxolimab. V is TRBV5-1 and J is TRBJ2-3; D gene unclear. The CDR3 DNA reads TGCGCCAGCAGCTTGGGTGGCTTTGTGGATACGCAGTATTTT. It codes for CASSLGGFVDTQYF.